This T cell receptor (beta chain) was sequenced during a study of chemoradiotherapy in HPV16-positive cancers. On the study more broadly: Candidate HPV-specific T-cell clones and common TCR motifs came from functional assays in two HPV16-positive patients.

General study findings and limits: Candidate HPV-specific clones and E7-related TCR motifs grew in tumor during treatment.

The sample holds a few counts of this clone. The antigen is unknown. V lost 2 bases and J 5 bases, leaving 8 bases between the germline ends. This CDR3 is 12 amino acids long. Germline V lookup: CDR1 SGHRS, CDR2 YFSETQ. Libraries were prepared by immunoSEQ multiplex PCR; TCRdb keeps only in-frame clonotypes and omits some of them. The sample contains approximately 2,800 clones, approximately 86% of which appear only once. Sequencing used blood, obtained from a patient who underwent chemoradiotherapy. This receptor was obtained from a human donor with HPV-associated anogenital cancer. The chain is built from TRBV5-1 and TRBJ2-7; D not certain. The CDR3 coding sequence is TGCGCCAGCAGCTTTCCTGGAGACGAGCAGTACTTC. Protein: CASSFPGDEQYF.